A selection of T cell receptor beta chains follows, all from one sample in a study of cytomegalovirus exposure and HLA in healthy donors. Profiling relied on immunoSEQ multiplex PCR, and the TCRdb table lists in-frame clones only, not all of them. Altogether roughly 240,000 clones are present, 82% being singletons, with the ten largest covering 4.5% to 6%. The sequenced sample consisted of PBMCs. All receptors come from a woman aged 40 to 50 in good health and CMV-seropositive. Each CDR3 is given with its conserved first and last residue. Fields, in order: D gene, V gene, J gene, CDR3 protein, CDR3 DNA. A D gene is named only where the DNA matches it firmly.

D gene: -; V gene: TRBV18; J gene: TRBJ1-2; CDR3 protein: CASSPQSGTNYGYTF; CDR3 DNA: TGTGCCAGCTCACCACAAAGCGGTACTAACTATGGCTACACCTTC
D gene: TRBD1; V gene: TRBV5-8; J gene: TRBJ1-5; CDR3 protein: CASSLGGTGGYFQPQHF; CDR3 DNA: TGTGCCAGCAGCTTGGGGGGGACAGGGGGATATTTTCAGCCCCAGCATTTT
D gene: -; V gene: TRBV5-1; J gene: TRBJ2-7; CDR3 protein: CASSSTGHVRYEQYF; CDR3 DNA: TGCGCCAGCAGCTCTACGGGACATGTTAGGTACGAGCAGTACTTC
D gene: TRBD2; V gene: TRBV7-2; J gene: TRBJ2-3; CDR3 protein: CASSLGLAGTDTQYF; CDR3 DNA: TGTGCCAGCAGCCTCGGACTAGCGGGCACAGATACGCAGTATTTT
D gene: -; V gene: TRBV2; J gene: TRBJ1-1; CDR3 protein: CASSEAGGWTEAFF; CDR3 DNA: TGTGCCAGCAGTGAAGCAGGAGGGTGGACTGAAGCTTTCTTT
D gene: TRBD1; V gene: TRBV7-9; J gene: TRBJ2-3; CDR3 protein: CASSLWTGHTDTQYF; CDR3 DNA: TGTGCCAGCAGCCTCTGGACAGGCCACACAGATACGCAGTATTTT
D gene: TRBD2; V gene: TRBV4-3; J gene: TRBJ2-1; CDR3 protein: CASSRVGLEEINEQFF; CDR3 DNA: TGCGCCAGCAGCCGAGTGGGACTAGAGGAAATCAATGAGCAGTTCTTC
D gene: -; V gene: TRBV5-1; J gene: TRBJ2-2; CDR3 protein: CASSRTAGDTGELFF; CDR3 DNA: TGCGCCAGCAGCCGGACGGCCGGGGACACCGGGGAGCTGTTTTTT
D gene: TRBD1; V gene: TRBV7-3; J gene: TRBJ2-5; CDR3 protein: CASSYRQGETQYF; CDR3 DNA: TGTGCCAGCAGCTATCGACAGGGAGAGACCCAGTACTTC
D gene: TRBD2; V gene: TRBV4-1; J gene: TRBJ2-7; CDR3 protein: CASSQEGTSVTYEQYF; CDR3 DNA: TGCGCCAGCAGCCAAGAAGGGACTAGCGTTACCTACGAGCAGTACTTC
D gene: -; V gene: TRBV5-5; J gene: TRBJ2-3; CDR3 protein: CASRSRDGSTDTQYF; CDR3 DNA: TGTGCCAGCAGATCTCGAGACGGGAGCACAGATACGCAGTATTTT
D gene: TRBD1; V gene: TRBV30; J gene: TRBJ2-3; CDR3 protein: CAWSTGQGTSTDTQYF; CDR3 DNA: TGTGCCTGGAGTACCGGACAGGGGACTAGCACAGATACGCAGTATTTT
D gene: TRBD2; V gene: TRBV11-2; J gene: TRBJ2-3; CDR3 protein: CASSPGLVADTQYF; CDR3 DNA: TGTGCCAGCAGCCCTGGACTAGTAGCAGATACGCAGTATTTT
D gene: TRBD1; V gene: TRBV10-1; J gene: TRBJ2-7; CDR3 protein: CASSSTRDRAYEQYF; CDR3 DNA: TGCGCCAGCAGTTCCACGAGAGACAGGGCTTACGAGCAGTACTTC
D gene: TRBD2; V gene: TRBV5-4; J gene: TRBJ2-2; CDR3 protein: CASSLVASGRAGGELFF; CDR3 DNA: TGTGCCAGCAGCTTGGTGGCTAGCGGGCGCGCGGGCGGGGAGCTGTTTTTT
D gene: -; V gene: TRBV7-9; J gene: TRBJ1-2; CDR3 protein: CASSQRRESAYGYTF; CDR3 DNA: TGTGCCAGCAGCCAACGGAGGGAAAGTGCCTATGGCTACACCTTC
D gene: TRBD1; V gene: TRBV19; J gene: TRBJ1-4; CDR3 protein: CASSRQGANEKLFF; CDR3 DNA: TGTGCCAGTAGCCGACAGGGGGCGAATGAAAAACTGTTTTTT